This T cell receptor beta chain was observed in a study of T cell repertoires in cytomegalovirus infection. As for the study in general: A matching HLA type, together with CMV infection, was signaled by public TCR beta signatures. Study conclusions and caveats: HLA-C-restricted CMV-specific TCR beta clonotypes were dominant in the ex vivo response.

Using its own MiXCR run on the reads, TCRdb lists one record per CDR3 protein. The data show around 770,000 distinct CDR3 sequences, roughly 29% seen once. This clonotype was detected a few times. The antigen is not known. Germline V lookup: CDR1 SGHVS, CDR2 FNYEAQ. V lost 5 bases, J lost 2 bases, and 14 bases lay in between. This CDR3 contains 15 residues. The chain combines TRBV7-6 with TRBJ2-3; tentatively, D is TRBD1 (6 bases). The TCR comes from a human donor in good health (CMV status not recorded). Some clones in this sample may be carry-over from other donors' samples. The specimen was cultured CD8+ T cells from PBMCs, collected from culture after CMV antigen stimulation. This CDR3 is CASSDTTGTTDTQYF. CDR3 DNA: TGTGCCAGCAGCGACACTACAGGGACCACAGATACGCAGTATTTT.